This T cell receptor beta chain was documented in a study of molecular identifiers for immune sequencing clone quantification. CDR3 length: 12 amino acids. The germline V and J ends were trimmed by 6 bases and 3 bases, with 9 bases remaining between them. Germline V gene data show CDR1 as LGHNT and CDR2 as FRNRAP. Many counts were recorded for this clonotype. The use of previously described methods and listed TCR primers produced the bulk TCR libraries. TCRdb itself ran the PCR reads through MiXCR, one entry per CDR3 protein. Of around 320,000 distinct CDR3 sequences listed, about 22% were seen once; the top ten hold 0.65% to 0.95%. The naive CD8 libraries originated from between roughly 20,000 and 1,000,000 sorted cells and drew on 10%, 30% or 50% RNA. The CD8+CD4-CCR7+CD45RA+ phenotype defined the sorted naive CD8 T cells.

The chain combines TRBV12-5 with TRBJ2-7; D is uncertain. The sequenced material came from naive CD8+ T cells from blood, with Jurkat cell RNA spiked in. The subset is: FACS-sorted CD8+CD4-CCR7+CD45RA+ naive T cells. The receptor was derived from a human donor in good health. Some libraries in this study had Jurkat cell RNA spiked in. The CDR3 region is CASGPGRYEQYF. The CDR3 DNA follows: TGTGCTAGTGGCCCGGGCCGCTACGAGCAGTACTTC.